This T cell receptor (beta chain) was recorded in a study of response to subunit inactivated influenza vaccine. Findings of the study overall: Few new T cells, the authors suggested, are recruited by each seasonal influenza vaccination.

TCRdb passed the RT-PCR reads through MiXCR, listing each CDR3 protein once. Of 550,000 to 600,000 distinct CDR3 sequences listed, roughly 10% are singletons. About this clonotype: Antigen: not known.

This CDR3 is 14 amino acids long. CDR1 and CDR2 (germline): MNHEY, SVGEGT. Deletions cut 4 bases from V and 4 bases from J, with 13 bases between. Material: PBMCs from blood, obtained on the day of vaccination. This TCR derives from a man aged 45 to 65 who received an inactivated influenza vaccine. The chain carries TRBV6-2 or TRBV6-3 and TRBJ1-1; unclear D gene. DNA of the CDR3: TGTGCCAGCAGTTCCCCCCCCCGTGGCACTGAAGCTTTCTTT. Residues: CASSSPPRGTEAFF.